What follows is one T cell receptor beta chain and its context. Its specificity is not known. The data were obtained in a study of OX40 agonist ivuxolimab in advanced cancers. Findings and limits, study-wide: With doses of 0.1 to 3.0 mg/kg, CD4+ and CD8+ blood T cells had undergone clonal expansion by week 6. CD8+ T cells averaged more expanded clones than CD4+.

Only in-frame clones appear in the TCRdb table, and some are missing; sequencing was by immunoSEQ multiplex PCR. Here the sample spans 60,000 to 90,000 clones, around 83% being singletons. The CDR3 runs 14 residues. The V gene lost 5 bases and the J gene lost 5 bases, with 15 bases spanning the gap. CDR1 is MNHNS, CDR2 SASEGT, per germline. The clonotype comes from an adult with an advanced solid tumor such as melanoma, head and neck, liver or kidney cancer. The chain is built from TRBV6-1 and TRBJ2-5; a weak D match, TRBD1 (6 bases). The source material was CD4+ or CD8+ T cells sorted from blood, sampled in a trial of the OX40 agonist ivuxolimab. CDR3 region: CASSRQVQGETQYF. The DNA of the CDR3 is TGTGCCAGCAGTCGACAGGTACAAGGGGAGACCCAGTACTTC.